A selection of T cell receptor beta chains follows, all from one sample in a study of T cell changes during pregnancy in multiple sclerosis. TCRdb keeps only in-frame clones here, not all; method: immunoSEQ multiplex PCR. This sample has under 70,000 clones, with roughly 89% found just once. The material sequenced was peripheral blood, taken after pregnancy. These receptors came from a female donor in good health, enrolled as a control in a pregnancy study. Each CDR3 is given without its conserved first and last residue.

v_gene: TRBV13; j_gene: TRBJ2-5; CDR3aa: ASRTTGKETQY
v_gene: TRBV4-1; j_gene: TRBJ2-3; CDR3aa: ASSQGLSSPY
v_gene: TRBV7-7; j_gene: TRBJ2-5; CDR3aa: ASSQATRSETQY
v_gene: TRBV2; j_gene: TRBJ2-7; CDR3aa: ASSSRTLQTTEQY
v_gene: TRBV6-5; j_gene: TRBJ2-3; CDR3aa: ASRRGASQGDTQY
v_gene: TRBV12-5; j_gene: TRBJ1-2; CDR3aa: ASGLVAWGQGYYGYT
v_gene: TRBV7-2; j_gene: TRBJ2-7; CDR3aa: ASSPRQGVYEQY
v_gene: TRBV5-4; j_gene: TRBJ2-3; CDR3aa: ASSSGTRLGTQY
v_gene: TRBV6-6; j_gene: TRBJ2-7; CDR3aa: ASSYPGATYEQY
v_gene: TRBV5-1; j_gene: TRBJ2-2; CDR3aa: ASSKERATGELF
v_gene: TRBV9; j_gene: TRBJ1-6; CDR3aa: ASSGGENSPLH
v_gene: TRBV4-1; j_gene: TRBJ1-5; CDR3aa: ASSPLVNQPQH
v_gene: TRBV10-2; j_gene: TRBJ1-5; CDR3aa: ASSAVNSNQPQH
v_gene: TRBV30; j_gene: TRBJ1-4; CDR3aa: ACPIKGGNEKLF
v_gene: TRBV7-9; j_gene: TRBJ1-5; CDR3aa: ASSLGLGQGFNQPQH
v_gene: TRBV7-2; j_gene: TRBJ2-7; CDR3aa: ASSLGSREEQY
v_gene: TRBV6-4; j_gene: TRBJ1-5; CDR3aa: ASSTARDQPQH
v_gene: TRBV6-1; j_gene: TRBJ2-5; CDR3aa: ASSESQGRQETQY
v_gene: TRBV7-2; j_gene: TRBJ1-1; CDR3aa: ASSLPGVTEAF
v_gene: TRBV5-1; j_gene: TRBJ1-6; CDR3aa: ASSFSHPYNSPLH
v_gene: TRBV19; j_gene: TRBJ1-2; CDR3aa: ASIPDRGYGYT
v_gene: TRBV2; j_gene: TRBJ2-5; CDR3aa: ASSGLAGSEETQY
v_gene: TRBV27; j_gene: TRBJ1-5; CDR3aa: ASSLKGGQPQH
v_gene: TRBV5-1; j_gene: TRBJ2-2; CDR3aa: ASSETGQGNTGELF
v_gene: TRBV4-1; j_gene: TRBJ2-2; CDR3aa: ASSHPDRDAGELF
v_gene: TRBV15; j_gene: TRBJ1-6; CDR3aa: ATSRGVRGTYRGSPLH
v_gene: TRBV25-1; j_gene: TRBJ2-7; CDR3aa: ASSESGGTGLREQY
v_gene: TRBV7-2; j_gene: TRBJ2-5; CDR3aa: ASSLVGGALETQY
v_gene: TRBV19; j_gene: TRBJ2-3; CDR3aa: ASSDSGYTDTQY
v_gene: TRBV18; j_gene: TRBJ2-7; CDR3aa: ASSPLAGGPDEQY
v_gene: TRBV7-3; j_gene: TRBJ2-1; CDR3aa: ASSPRGGENYNEQF
v_gene: TRBV27; j_gene: TRBJ2-5; CDR3aa: ASSSDDGRGQY
v_gene: TRBV30; j_gene: TRBJ1-5; CDR3aa: AWSSDRGGQPQH
v_gene: TRBV28; j_gene: TRBJ1-1; CDR3aa: ASSRRAVNTEAF
v_gene: TRBV11-3; j_gene: TRBJ2-7; CDR3aa: ASSLDSGGIPYEQY
v_gene: TRBV7-2; j_gene: TRBJ1-3; CDR3aa: ASSLFHSSGNTIY
v_gene: TRBV25-1; j_gene: TRBJ2-3; CDR3aa: ASSEWGVSPGGDTQY
v_gene: TRBV27; j_gene: TRBJ2-1; CDR3aa: ASSSGTSGGLREQF
v_gene: TRBV5-6; j_gene: TRBJ1-3; CDR3aa: ASKSGSGNTIY
v_gene: TRBV14; j_gene: TRBJ1-2; CDR3aa: ASSRDRGRYGYT
v_gene: TRBV6-5; j_gene: TRBJ1-1; CDR3aa: ASSDSVLNTEAF
v_gene: TRBV9; j_gene: TRBJ2-2; CDR3aa: ASSPAPTSVSGELF
v_gene: TRBV14; j_gene: TRBJ2-7; CDR3aa: ASSQGRGGGYEQY
v_gene: TRBV7-3; j_gene: TRBJ2-7; CDR3aa: ASSLIGRPSSYEQY
v_gene: TRBV19; j_gene: TRBJ2-2; CDR3aa: ASSRGRSTGELF